The 26 T cell receptor beta chains reported below all come from one sample, sequenced in a study of OX40 agonist ivuxolimab in advanced cancers. Data came from immunoSEQ multiplex PCR; TCRdb stores just in-frame clones and leaves some out. Of 90,000 to 100,000 clones in the sample, 90% are singletons; the top ten hold 0.15% to 0.2%. The sample consisted of CD4+ or CD8+ T cells sorted from blood, taken in a trial of the OX40 agonist ivuxolimab. The receptor source for this set is an adult with an advanced solid tumor such as melanoma, head and neck, liver or kidney cancer.

This clone was seen once. This chain connects TRBV28 to TRBJ1-4, with TRBD1 matching 7 bases. This CDR3 has 14 amino acids. Trimming at V came to 6 bases and at J to 3 bases, leaving 4 bases not matched to a gene. CDR1 is MDHEN, CDR2 SYDVKM, per germline. The CDR3 DNA follows: TGTGCCAGCAGCCTAGGGGGCCCTAATGAAAAACTGTTTTTT. This translates into CASSLGGPNEKLFF. Using reference TRBV28 and TRBJ1-4 for the parts outside the CDR3, the full variable domain is DVKVTQSSRYLVKRTGEKVFLECVQDMDHENMFWYRQDPGLGLRLIYFSYDVKMKEKGDIPEGYSVSREKKERFSLILESASTNQTSMYLCASSLGGPNEKLFFGSGTQLSVL.

This clone was detected a few times. The chain links TRBV2 to TRBJ2-1; 9 bases align to TRBD1. Germline CDR1 SNHLY, CDR2 FYNNEI. V trimming: 8 bases; J trimming: 9 bases; junction bases outside the gene matches: 11. CDR3 length equals 14 residues. Here the CDR3 reads CASLRDRAIGEQFF. The CDR3 nucleotides are TGTGCCAGCCTCCGGGACAGGGCAATCGGTGAGCAGTTCTTC.

The V and J genes are TRBV5-1 and TRBJ1-2; 9 positions match TRBD1. The CDR3 contains 16 residues. The junction had 7 bases not matched to a gene; V was cut back by 1 base and J by 3 bases. Germline V gene sequence: CDR1 SGHRS, CDR2 YFSETQ. CDR3 loop: CASSLSPGQGDYGYTF. CDR3 in DNA: TGCGCCAGCAGCTTGTCGCCGGGACAGGGTGACTATGGCTACACCTTC.

The rearrangement links TRBV21-1 to TRBJ2-5; TRBD2 reflects the table's D call only, with no check against the DNA. TRBV21-1 is listed as a pseudogene. The CDR3 length is 16 residues. The CDR3 spells CASSRASGRPQETQYF. CDR3 bases: TGTGCCAGCAGCAGAGCTAGCGGGAGACCCCAAGAGACCCAGTACTTC.

The rearrangement links TRBV6-1 to TRBJ1-5, with a weak D call TRBD1 (6 bases). The CDR3 has 12 amino acids. CDR1 MNHNS and CDR2 SASEGT come from the germline V gene. V was pared by 10 bases and J by 3 bases, with 10 bases between. The CDR3 protein is CATGQNNQPQHF. The CDR3 DNA reads as TGTGCCACAGGACAGAACAATCAGCCCCAGCATTTT.

V is TRBV2 and J is TRBJ1-1; D is ambiguous. V was cut by 3 bases and J by 3 bases, with 11 bases left in between. The CDR3 has 14 residues. Germline CDR1 SNHLY, CDR2 FYNNEI. The DNA of the CDR3 is TGTGCCAGCAGTGATAGGGTCGAGGACACTGAAGCTTTCTTT. It encodes CASSDRVEDTEAFF.

This chain uses TRBV6-1 with TRBJ1-3, with a weak D call TRBD1 (5 bases). The CDR3 length is 14 residues. V lost 6 bases to trimming and J lost 2 bases, with 11 bases between them. Germline V gene data show CDR1 as MNHNS and CDR2 as SASEGT. CDR3 loop: CASRFWGTGNTIYF. The CDR3, as DNA: TGTGCCAGCAGATTTTGGGGGACTGGAAACACCATATATTTT.

The chain carries TRBV19 and TRBJ1-5; 9 bases are a match to TRBD1. Per germline, CDR1 LNHDA and CDR2 SQIVND (reference sequence). The CDR3 loop spans 16 amino acids. Trimming removed 5 bases from V and 2 bases from J; junction bases left unmatched: 7. The CDR3 nucleotides are TGTGCCAGTAGTGCCTACAGGGGGCGGGGCAATCAGCCCCAGCATTTT. Amino acids: CASSAYRGRGNQPQHF.

This clone was observed a handful of times. The chain combines TRBV28 with TRBJ1-4; tentatively, D is TRBD1 (6 bases). CDR3 length: 15 residues. V was cut by 8 bases and J by 10 bases, with 23 bases left in between. Looked up from germline, CDR1 is MDHEN and CDR2 is SYDVKM. The CDR3 bases are TGTGCCAGCCAGCGGATGGGGGCCGGAGGGCGAAAACTGTTTTTT. Translating it yields CASQRMGAGGRKLFF.

The table lists this clone with a count of one. The chain has TRBV7-2 and TRBJ2-3, with D tentatively TRBD2 (6 bases). The germline gives CDR1 SGHTA, CDR2 FQGNSA. V lost 5 bases and J 8 bases, leaving 20 bases between the germline ends. This CDR3 has 15 amino acids. CDR3 bases: TGTGCCAGCAGCCCGGTGCCCTACAGCGGGTCTACGCAGTATTTT. Protein sequence: CASSPVPYSGSTQYF.

CDR3 bases: TGTGCCAGCAGCTCAGCCGGGACAGCTAACTATGGCTACACCTTC. It is translated as CASSSAGTANYGYTF. The chain couples TRBV7-2 to TRBJ1-2; 7 nucleotides match TRBD1. Germline trimming cut 4 bases from V and 0 bases from J; bases unmatched to any gene: 5. Looked up from germline, CDR1 is SGHTA and CDR2 is FQGNSA. The CDR3 extends over 15 amino acids.

The rearrangement links TRBV7-7 to TRBJ2-1; the D gene is possibly TRBD1 (6 bases). The CDR3 covers 11 residues. The ends were cut back, 5 bases at V and 10 bases at J, with 9 bases in the middle. Germline V lookup: CDR1 SSHAT, CDR2 FNYEAQ (reference sequence). CDR3 DNA sequence: TGTGCCAGCAGCACCGGGACAGAGCAGTTCTTC. This encodes CASSTGTEQFF.

This rearrangement joins TRBV6-1 to TRBJ1-4; 11 bases match TRBD1. The ends lost 5 bases at V and 7 bases at J; junction bases unmatched: 6. This CDR3 is built from 15 residues. Germline CDR1 reads MNHNS; CDR2 reads SASEGT. The CDR3 spells CASSRRTGGTEKLFF. DNA for the CDR3: TGTGCCAGCAGTCGCCGGACAGGGGGCACTGAAAAACTGTTTTTT.

This rearrangement joins TRBV5-4 to TRBJ2-7; 7 nucleotides line up with TRBD2. The CDR3 loop spans 15 amino acids. CDR1 is SGHNT, CDR2 YYREEE, per germline (reference sequence). The V segment lost 2 bases and the J segment 5 bases; nucleotides outside the gene matches: 10. DNA of the CDR3: TGTGCCAGCAGCTTAGTGAGCGGGAACCTCAACGAGCAGTACTTC. Translating it yields CASSLVSGNLNEQYF.

This clone appeared once. The rearrangement links TRBV30 to TRBJ1-6, with D hard to call. CDR3 length: 14 amino acids. V lost 2 bases to trimming and J lost 0 bases, with 5 bases between them. In germline, CDR1 is GTSNPN, CDR2 SVGIG (reference sequence). The CDR3 sequence: CAWSFSSYNSPLHF. CDR3 nucleotide sequence: TGTGCCTGGAGTTTCAGCTCCTATAATTCACCCCTCCACTTT. Variable domain in full (rest from reference TRBV30 and TRBJ1-6): SQTIHQWPATLVQPVGSPLSLECTVEGTSNPNLYWYRQAAGRGLQLLFYSVGIGQISSEVPQNLSASRPQDRQFILSSKKLLLSDSGFYLCAWSFSSYNSPLHFGNGTRLTVT.

The CDR3 loop is CASRSTGNTEAFF. CDR3 in DNA: TGTGCCAGCAGAAGCACAGGGAACACTGAAGCTTTCTTT. V is TRBV6-5 and J is TRBJ1-1; a weak D match, TRBD1 (5 bases). Germline CDR1 MNHEY, CDR2 SVGAGI. CDR3 length: 13 residues. V dropped 6 bases and J dropped 1 base, with 9 bases sitting between them.

The rearrangement joins TRBV28 to TRBJ1-5; 7 bases line up with TRBD1. Germline V CDR1 and CDR2: MDHEN, SYDVKM. The CDR3 loop spans 14 amino acids. Trimming removed 3 bases from V and 4 bases from J; junction bases left unmatched: 3. This CDR3 reads CASSLRGPNQPQHF. In nucleotides, the CDR3 is TGTGCCAGCAGTTTGAGGGGGCCAAATCAGCCCCAGCATTTT.

The J gene is TRBJ1-1, the V gene TRBV5-1; TRBD1 aligns across 9 bases. The CDR3 contains 16 residues. Unmatched junction bases numbered 10, after V lost 2 bases and J lost 5 bases. The germline V gene encodes CDR1 SGHRS and CDR2 YFSETQ. CDR3 sequence (DNA): TGCGCCAGCAGCTTAACGGAATACAGGGGGCGGACTGAAGCTTTCTTT. Its translation: CASSLTEYRGRTEAFF. Full variable domain (outside the CDR3, taken from reference TRBV5-1 and TRBJ1-1): KAGVTQTPRYLIKTRGQQVTLSCSPISGHRSVSWYQQTPGQGLQFLFEYFSETQRNKGNFPGRFSGRQFSNSRSEMNVSTLELGDSALYLCASSLTEYRGRTEAFFGQGTRLTVV.

The J gene is TRBJ1-5, the V gene TRBV6-5, with TRBD1 as a possible D gene (5 bases). CDR3 length: 14 residues. Trimming took 6 bases from V and 1 from J, leaving 10 bases between them. Germline values: CDR1 MNHEY, CDR2 SVGAGI. The CDR3 loop is CASRGRISNQPQHF. DNA for the CDR3: TGTGCCAGCAGGGGGCGGATCAGCAATCAGCCCCAGCATTTT.

This clone has a single count. V usage is TRBV11-1 and J usage is TRBJ2-7; D might be TRBD1 (5 bases). The V and J ends lost 4 bases and 4 bases respectively, with 20 bases between them. Germline V lookup: CDR1 SGHAT, CDR2 FQDESV (reference sequence). There are 16 residues in the CDR3. CDR3 sequence (DNA): TGTGCCAGCAGCTCCCTCCCCCGCAGGGCGTTGTACGAGCAGTACTTC. Protein: CASSSLPRRALYEQYF.

This chain uses TRBV7-3 with TRBJ2-1; the D gene could be TRBD1 or TRBD2 (5 bases each). The V and J ends lost 5 bases and 5 bases respectively, with 10 bases between them. Germline CDR1 and CDR2: SGHTA and FQGTGA. This CDR3 region has 13 residues. This CDR3 reads CASSVGANNEQFF. The CDR3 nucleotides are TGTGCCAGCAGCGTCGGGGCTAACAATGAGCAGTTCTTC.

This chain's CDR3 is CASSYSNRQYGYTF. For the CDR3, the DNA is TGTGCCAGCAGTTACTCGAATAGACAGTATGGCTACACCTTC. This chain connects TRBV6-5 to TRBJ1-2, with D possibly being TRBD1 (5 bases). V lost 0 bases, J lost 5 bases, and 10 bases lay in between. Germline assignment: CDR1 MNHEY and CDR2 SVGAGI. The CDR3 extends over 14 amino acids.

The genes are TRBV27 and TRBJ1-1; D remains ambiguous. This CDR3 is built from 15 residues. V was pared by 5 bases and J by 4 bases, with 17 bases between. The germline CDR1 and CDR2 sequences are MNHEY and SMNVEV (reference sequence). The CDR3 sequence: CASSPAVVVSTEAFF. The CDR3 DNA is TGTGCCAGCAGTCCCGCGGTGGTGGTCTCCACTGAAGCTTTCTTT.

The chain uses TRBV9 and TRBJ2-2, with D possibly TRBD2 on 6 matching bases. This CDR3 region has 16 residues. V was shortened by 0 bases and J by 5 bases, with 14 bases between the two germline ends. Germline-derived CDR1 and CDR2 are SGDLS and YYNGEE. The CDR3 region is CASSVGVQGGTGELFF. Written as DNA, the CDR3 is TGTGCCAGCAGCGTAGGTGTGCAGGGAGGAACCGGGGAGCTGTTTTTT.

Turning to this clone: The same CDR3 can be traced to other DNA sequences in this sample. V gene TRBV19 combines with J gene TRBJ1-1, with D unresolved. The germline V and J ends were trimmed by 3 bases and 0 bases, with 8 bases remaining between them. Germline CDR1 LNHDA, CDR2 SQIVND (reference sequence). The CDR3 extends over 14 amino acids. Here the CDR3 DNA reads TGTGCCAGTAGTATTAACCGACTGAACACTGAAGCTTTCTTT. It translates to CASSINRLNTEAFF.

The chain carries TRBV19 and TRBJ1-5; D gene unclear. Germline assignment: CDR1 LNHDA and CDR2 SQIVND (reference sequence). This CDR3 comprises 15 residues. With 3 bases removed from V and 0 bases from J, the gap between germline ends came to 9 bases. DNA for the CDR3: TGTGCCAGTAGTATGGGTGTCTATAGCAATCAGCCCCAGCATTTT. Translating gives CASSMGVYSNQPQHF.